The 32 T cell receptor beta chains listed next were all sequenced from one sample in a study of cytomegalovirus exposure and HLA in healthy donors. The study ran its PCR with 60 Vbeta and 13 Jbeta primers. Profiling relied on immunoSEQ multiplex PCR, and the TCRdb table lists in-frame clones only, not all of them. The data hold roughly 140,000 clones, with 75% to 90% observed a single time. The sequenced sample was PBMCs. The receptors derive from a female donor in good health and CMV-seronegative.

The chain is built from TRBV27 and TRBJ2-7; TRBD2 is a possible D gene (6 bases). This CDR3 region has 13 residues. V was clipped by 2 bases and J by 4 bases, with 9 bases between them. CDR1 is MNHEY and CDR2 is SMNVEV in the germline V gene (reference sequence). Written as DNA, the CDR3 is TGTGCCAGCAGTTTAGCCCGGGGGTACGAGCAGTACTTC. Its protein product is CASSLARGYEQYF.

The genes are TRBV6-1 and TRBJ2-7; TRBD1 is a possible D gene (6 bases). Germline lookup yields CDR1 MNHNS and CDR2 SASEGT. The V gene lost 7 bases and the J gene lost 5 bases, with 18 bases spanning the gap. The CDR3 extends over 14 amino acids. DNA for the CDR3: TGTGCCAGCACCGAGACAGGCTTATTCCACGAGCAGTACTTC. This encodes CASTETGLFHEQYF.

The chain uses TRBV6-1 and TRBJ1-1; D call uncertain. The length of the CDR3 is 14 residues. V gave up 4 bases and J gave up 2 bases, with 11 bases separating them. Germline V gene lookup returns CDR1 MNHNS and CDR2 SASEGT. The chain's CDR3 is CASSGIRGNTEAFF. DNA of the CDR3: TGTGCCAGCAGTGGGATACGAGGAAACACTGAAGCTTTCTTT.

This clone was observed a handful of times. This sequence joins TRBV7-9 and TRBJ1-4, with TRBD1 matching over 9 bases. Germline-derived CDR1 and CDR2 are SEHNR and FQNEAQ (reference sequence). After removal of 5 bases from V and 5 bases from J, the junction contained 3 bases not matched to a gene. The CDR3 is made up of 14 amino acids. Here the CDR3 reads CASSPGQGNEKLFF. The CDR3 nucleotides read TGTGCCAGCAGCCCCGGACAGGGGAATGAAAAACTGTTTTTT.

The chain is built from TRBV7-9 and TRBJ2-5, with 9 bases fitting TRBD1. The CDR3 is made up of 13 amino acids. V was clipped by 6 bases and J by 1 base; unmatched bases: 0. Germline assignment: CDR1 SEHNR and CDR2 FQNEAQ (reference sequence). CDR3: CASRGQGQETQYF. The DNA of the CDR3 is TGTGCCAGCAGGGGACAGGGCCAAGAGACCCAGTACTTC.

The chain joins TRBV28 to TRBJ2-1; tentative D call: TRBD2 (5 bases). There are 13 residues in the CDR3. From germline, CDR1 is MDHEN and CDR2 SYDVKM. V was cut by 8 bases and J by 0 bases, with 8 bases left in between. CDR3 amino acids: CASCRGSYNEQFF. Here the CDR3 DNA reads TGTGCCAGCTGTCGGGGCTCCTACAATGAGCAGTTCTTC.

The V call is TRBV9, the J call TRBJ2-1; a possible D gene is TRBD1 (6 bases). Trimming left V 0 bases short and J 6 bases short, with 13 bases between. The CDR3 is 15 residues long. CDR1 and CDR2 (germline): SGDLS, YYNGEE. The CDR3 protein is CASSVAGGHINEQFF. CDR3 sequence (DNA): TGTGCCAGCAGCGTAGCTGGGGGACATATCAATGAGCAGTTCTTC.

V usage is TRBV4-1 and J usage is TRBJ1-5; maybe TRBD1 (5 bases). Trimming pared 4 bases from V and 5 bases from J, leaving 15 bases between. The CDR3 has 15 amino acids. Germline V CDR1 and CDR2: MGHRA, YSYEKL. The CDR3 spells CASSLIGAGDQPQHF. The CDR3 DNA sequence: TGCGCCAGCAGCCTCATAGGGGCAGGTGATCAGCCCCAGCATTTT.

This chain uses TRBV19 with TRBJ1-1, with 7 bases matching TRBD1. Germline CDR1 LNHDA, CDR2 SQIVND (reference sequence). The CDR3 is 13 residues long. Trimming cost V 7 bases and J 3 bases; bases outside gene matches: 5. CDR3 nucleotide sequence: TGTGCCAGTAAGGGGGACAGACACACTGAAGCTTTCTTT. As protein: CASKGDRHTEAFF. Full variable domain (remainder filled in from reference TRBV19 and TRBJ1-1): DGGITQSPKYLFRKEGQNVTLSCEQNLNHDAMYWYRQDPGQGLRLIYYSQIVNDFQKGDIAEGYSVSREKKESFPLTVTSAQKNPTAFYLCASKGDRHTEAFFGQGTRLTVV.

This clone showed up just a few times. The chain links TRBV18 to TRBJ2-7, with 7 bases identical to TRBD2. The CDR3 is 15 amino acids. The germline V gene has CDR1 KGHSH and CDR2 LQKENI. J lost 6 bases, V lost 6 bases, and 14 bases had no gene match. The CDR3 DNA is TGTGCCAGCTCTAACCAGATCAGGGAGGGCCTCGAGCAGTACTTC. The encoded protein is CASSNQIREGLEQYF.

This clone occurred once. The chain employs TRBV19 and TRBJ2-1; maybe TRBD2 (5 bases). The V gene's germline CDR1 is LNHDA and CDR2 SQIVND (reference sequence). V lost 3 bases, J lost 1 base, and 16 bases lay in between. The CDR3 spans 17 residues. The DNA of the CDR3 is TGTGCCAGTAGTATTTTCCCTGGACTTGAATCCTACAATGAGCAGTTCTTC. Its protein is CASSIFPGLESYNEQFF.

The chain has TRBV27 and TRBJ2-7, with 8 bases lining up with TRBD2. Germline V CDR1 and CDR2: MNHEY, SMNVEV (reference sequence). Unmatched junction bases numbered 7, after V lost 6 bases and J lost 3 bases. The CDR3 contains 14 residues. The CDR3 loop is CASRRASGSYEQYF. CDR3 nucleotide sequence: TGTGCCAGCAGGCGTGCAAGCGGGAGCTACGAGCAGTACTTC.

CDR3 region: CASRSGQRNQPQHF. CDR3 nucleotide sequence: TGTGCCAGCAGAAGCGGACAGCGCAATCAGCCCCAGCATTTT. J is TRBJ1-5 and V is TRBV6-5; a weak D match, TRBD1 (6 bases). CDR3 length equals 14 residues. V was shortened by 6 bases and J by 2 bases, with 11 bases between the two germline ends. Looked up from germline, CDR1 is MNHEY and CDR2 is SVGAGI.

The genes are TRBV13 and TRBJ2-1; perhaps TRBD2 as D (5 bases). Trimming shortened V by 0 bases and J by 15 bases, and 15 bases separated the two germline ends. The CDR3 is 13 residues long. Per germline, CDR1 PRHDT and CDR2 FYEKMQ (reference sequence). The CDR3 is CASSLGRGRIGFF. The CDR3 DNA sequence: TGTGCCAGCAGCTTAGGCCGGGGTAGAATTGGGTTCTTC. The full variable domain, rest sourced from reference TRBV13 and TRBJ2-1, is AAGVIQSPRHLIKEKRETATLKCYPIPRHDTVYWYQQGPGQDPQFLISFYEKMQSDKGSIPDRFSAQQFSDYHSELNMSSLELGDSALYFCASSLGRGRIGFFGPGTRLTVL.

In its sample, this clone was seen once. This sequence joins TRBV5-5 and TRBJ1-1; TRBD1 might be the D (5 bases). CDR1 and CDR2 from the germline V gene are SGHKS and YYEKEE (reference sequence). V was clipped by 0 bases and J by 8 bases, with 20 bases between them. The CDR3 length is 16 residues. CDR3 in amino acids: CASSLVGGVGNEEAFF. CDR3 in DNA: TGTGCCAGCAGCTTGGTTGGAGGGGTGGGTAACGAGGAAGCTTTCTTT.

The chain uses TRBV28 and TRBJ2-7, with D possibly matching TRBD1 (5 bases). The CDR3 extends over 15 amino acids. Deletions cut 8 bases from V and 2 bases from J, with 19 bases between. The V gene's germline CDR1 is MDHEN and CDR2 SYDVKM. CDR3 region: CASSLDPGLAYEQYF. CDR3 nucleotide sequence: TGTGCCAGCTCCTTGGACCCAGGGCTGGCCTACGAGCAGTACTTC.

The chain is built from TRBV5-4 and TRBJ1-1, with a possible D match to TRBD1 (5 bases). This CDR3 is built from 15 residues. Trimming took 0 bases from V and 3 from J, leaving 12 bases between them. Looked up from germline, CDR1 is SGHNT and CDR2 is YYREEE (reference sequence). The CDR3 DNA reads TGTGCCAGCAGCTTGGTTGCGGGGCTTGACACTGAAGCTTTCTTT. This translates into CASSLVAGLDTEAFF.

The chain joins TRBV2 to TRBJ2-1, with D possibly matching TRBD2 (6 bases). Trimming cost V 3 bases and J 5 bases, with 14 bases left between them. The CDR3 runs to 15 residues. Looked up from germline, CDR1 is SNHLY and CDR2 is FYNNEI. CDR3 amino acids: CASSDGGYTDNEQFF. The CDR3, as DNA: TGTGCCAGCAGTGACGGAGGGTACACCGACAATGAGCAGTTCTTC.

The chain uses TRBV10-1 and TRBJ2-7, with 10 bases matching TRBD2. The J segment lost 3 bases and the V segment lost 0 bases, leaving 2 bases of the junction unmatched. Germline assignment: CDR1 WNHNN and CDR2 SYGVQD (reference sequence). This CDR3 region has 15 residues. The CDR3 region is CASSESASGGYEQYF. The CDR3, as DNA: TGCGCCAGCAGTGAGTCGGCTAGCGGGGGCTACGAGCAGTACTTC.

The rearrangement joins TRBV7-3 to TRBJ2-7; D unresolved. The CDR3 length is 14 residues. V lost 2 bases and J lost 1, with 9 bases in between. Per germline, CDR1 SGHTA and CDR2 FQGTGA. The CDR3 sequence: CASSLGADSYEQYF. Here the CDR3 DNA reads TGTGCCAGCAGCTTAGGTGCGGATTCCTACGAGCAGTACTTC.

V and J are TRBV28 and TRBJ2-3; D uncertain. The CDR3 totals 14 residues. The germline gives CDR1 MDHEN, CDR2 SYDVKM. V was shortened by 5 bases and J by 4 bases, with 13 bases between the two germline ends. The CDR3 is CASSPGPEADTQYF. The CDR3 DNA reads TGTGCCAGCAGTCCTGGCCCAGAGGCAGATACGCAGTATTTT.

This chain's CDR3 is CASSLTAIGRGTGELFF. The CDR3 DNA follows: TGTGCCAGCAGTCTTACCGCCATCGGGAGAGGAACCGGGGAGCTGTTTTTT. This chain joins TRBV28 and TRBJ2-2, with a weak D call TRBD2 (6 bases). This CDR3 spans 17 amino acids. V gave up 5 bases and J gave up 5 bases, with 21 bases separating them. The germline V gene has CDR1 MDHEN and CDR2 SYDVKM.

This sequence joins TRBV9 and TRBJ1-1; D gene uncertain. The CDR3 is 14 residues long. Germline loops: CDR1 SGDLS, CDR2 YYNGEE. Trimming shortened V by 0 bases and J by 1 base, and 7 bases separated the two germline ends. The CDR3 DNA follows: TGTGCCAGCAGCGTAGTTCCAGAGAACACTGAAGCTTTCTTT. Its protein product is CASSVVPENTEAFF.

This clone was counted a single time. The J gene is TRBJ2-3, the V gene TRBV6-5; tentatively, D is TRBD1 (6 bases). CDR3 length equals 15 residues. CDR1 is MNHEY, CDR2 SVGAGI, per germline. V lost 6 bases to trimming and J lost 4 bases, with 17 bases between them. CDR3 residues: CASSPTSTGSDTQYF. CDR3 nucleotides: TGTGCCAGCAGCCCCACTTCGACAGGATCAGATACGCAGTATTTT.

This clone occurred a few times. The J gene is TRBJ1-5, the V gene TRBV27, with D possibly being TRBD1 (5 bases). Germline-derived CDR1 and CDR2 are MNHEY and SMNVEV (reference sequence). The CDR3 totals 15 residues. Trimming removed 3 bases at V and 4 bases at J, with 13 bases between. Written as DNA, the CDR3 is TGTGCCAGCAGTTTTCTTGGGGGGGGAAATCAGCCCCAGCATTTT. Amino acid sequence: CASSFLGGGNQPQHF.

The table lists this clone with a few counts. V usage is TRBV6-5 and J usage is TRBJ1-6; TRBD1 agrees at 9 bases. The CDR3 length is 13 residues. Germline trimming cut 6 bases from V and 7 bases from J; bases unmatched to any gene: 1. CDR1 and CDR2 (germline): MNHEY, SVGAGI. This CDR3 is CASRGQGNSPLHF. In DNA, the CDR3 is TGTGCCAGCAGGGGACAGGGCAATTCACCCCTCCACTTT.

V usage is TRBV25-1 and J usage is TRBJ2-7; maybe TRBD2 (5 bases). V shed 6 bases and J shed 3 bases, with 15 bases lying between them. The CDR3 has 14 residues. Germline values: CDR1 MGHDK, CDR2 SYGVNS. The CDR3 spells CASRDWRADYEQYF. CDR3 DNA sequence: TGTGCCAGCAGGGACTGGCGGGCTGACTACGAGCAGTACTTC.

This clone was seen a few times. This chain links TRBV28 with TRBJ1-2; D not certain. V lost 0 bases to trimming and J lost 0 bases, with 5 bases between them. The CDR3 runs to 14 residues. Germline V lookup: CDR1 MDHEN, CDR2 SYDVKM. The CDR3 DNA reads as TGTGCCAGCAGTTTATGGGGCGCTAACTATGGCTACACCTTC. As protein: CASSLWGANYGYTF.

V gene TRBV15 combines with J gene TRBJ1-4; weak D call: TRBD1 (6 bases). The CDR3 spans 17 residues. Trimming removed 3 bases at V and 0 bases at J, with 14 bases between. The V gene's germline CDR1 is LNHNV and CDR2 YYDKDF (reference sequence). CDR3 sequence: CATSRVGQFATNEKLFF. In DNA, the CDR3 is TGTGCCACCAGCAGGGTCGGACAGTTTGCAACTAATGAAAAACTGTTTTTT.

The rearrangement uses TRBV10-3 and TRBJ1-5; the D gene is possibly TRBD1 (5 bases). The CDR3 totals 13 residues. Germline values: CDR1 ENHRY, CDR2 SYGVKD. V lost 5 bases to trimming and J lost 7 bases, with 12 bases between them. The CDR3 loop is CAISKGLEQPQHF. Here the CDR3 DNA reads TGTGCCATCAGTAAGGGACTGGAACAGCCCCAGCATTTT.

The chain is built from TRBV7-2 and TRBJ1-1; D is undetermined. The CDR3 contains 16 residues. Trimming stripped 6 bases from V and 1 base from J, with 18 bases between. Germline CDR1 reads SGHTA; CDR2 reads FQGNSA. The CDR3 here is CASSSVEETPNTEAFF. CDR3 bases: TGTGCCAGCAGTTCGGTGGAGGAAACCCCGAACACTGAAGCTTTCTTT.

The chain uses TRBV6-1 and TRBJ2-1; 14 nucleotides agree with TRBD2. The CDR3 spans 17 residues. V trimming: 1 base; J trimming: 7 bases; junction bases outside the gene matches: 6. Germline loops: CDR1 MNHNS, CDR2 SASEGT. CDR3 region: CASSEVGLAGGRNEQFF. The CDR3 coding sequence is TGTGCCAGCAGTGAAGTTGGACTAGCGGGAGGACGGAATGAGCAGTTCTTC.